This T cell receptor (beta chain) was captured by sequencing in a study of cytomegalovirus exposure and HLA in healthy donors. Both 60 Vbeta primers and 13 Jbeta primers went into the PCR. This table comes from immunoSEQ multiplex PCR, and its TCRdb copy is limited to in-frame clones, with some not included. The sample includes tens of thousands of clones, 70% to 75% seen only once; the top ten take over 20%. CDR1 LGHNA and CDR2 YSLEER come from the germline V gene. Trimming left V 5 bases short and J 0 bases short, with 16 bases between. This CDR3 is built from 16 residues. The sequence was collected from a woman aged 25 to 39 in good health and CMV-seropositive. The chain joins TRBV4-3 to TRBJ1-1; the D gene is possibly TRBD1 (5 bases). The sequencing sample was made of PBMCs. CDR3 sequence reads: CASSKTSGALNTEAFF. In nucleotides, the CDR3 is TGCGCCAGCAGCAAGACGAGTGGGGCGCTGAACACTGAAGCTTTCTTT.